These 27 T cell receptor beta chains originate from one sample sequenced in a study of shared T cell receptors in the human thymus. Produced via immunoSEQ multiplex PCR; TCRdb's table is partial and in-frame only. This sample has approximately 400,000 clones; over 90% occur once, and the top ten carry roughly 0.02%. Specimen: thymocytes. Receptors originate from a human donor.

The chain links TRBV4-1 to TRBJ2-7; D gene ambiguous. Germline V gives CDR1 MGHRA, CDR2 YSYEKL. CDR3 size: 15 residues. Trimming took off 0 bases at V and 5 bases at J, with 14 bases between the two ends. This CDR3 is CASSQESAHGHEQYF. CDR3 DNA: TGCGCCAGCAGCCAAGAGTCAGCTCACGGCCACGAGCAGTACTTC.

The J gene is TRBJ2-7, the V gene TRBV7-2; D is undetermined. This CDR3 has 18 residues. CDR1 is SGHTA, CDR2 FQGNSA, per germline. V was cut by 5 bases and J by 1 base, with 24 bases left in between. DNA for the CDR3: TGTGCCAGCAGCCTCCCCGCTCTCTCCGGGCCACAATCCTACGAGCAGTACTTC. As protein: CASSLPALSGPQSYEQYF. The entire variable domain, with the rest obtained from reference TRBV7-2 and TRBJ2-7, is as follows: GAGVSQSPSNKVTEKGKDVELRCDPISGHTALYWYRQSLGQGLEFLIYFQGNSAPDKSGLPSDRFSAERTGGSVSTLTIQRTQQEDSAVYLCASSLPALSGPQSYEQYFGPGTRLTVT.

J is TRBJ2-7 and V is TRBV2, with D possibly called TRBD1 or TRBD2 (6 bases each). The germline CDR1 and CDR2 sequences are SNHLY and FYNNEI. The V end lost 3 bases, the J end lost 4 bases, and 22 bases lay between the germline ends. CDR3 length: 17 amino acids. The CDR3 loop is CASSDRRGRMVPYEQYF. In nucleotides, the CDR3 is TGTGCCAGCAGTGATCGTCGGGGGCGAATGGTCCCGTACGAGCAGTACTTC.

A single count supports this clone. This sample also contains other DNA sequences that code for the same CDR3. The V gene is TRBV5-1, the J gene TRBJ2-3, with D unclear. Trimming removed 0 bases at V and 0 bases at J, with 5 bases between. Germline V gene lookup returns CDR1 SGHRS and CDR2 YFSETQ. The CDR3 runs to 14 residues. In DNA form, the CDR3 reads TGCGCCAGCAGCTTGGGTACTAGCACAGATACGCAGTATTTT. The encoded protein is CASSLGTSTDTQYF.

This rearrangement joins TRBV27 to TRBJ1-4; D gene ambiguous. The CDR3 totals 14 residues. Looked up from germline, CDR1 is MNHEY and CDR2 is SMNVEV (reference sequence). Trimming left V 10 bases short and J 3 bases short, with 15 bases between. CDR3 sequence: CATRATGANEKLFF. Written as DNA, the CDR3 is TGTGCCACTAGGGCCACCGGAGCTAATGAAAAACTGTTTTTT. The whole variable domain, remainder taken from reference TRBV27 and TRBJ1-4, is EAQVTQNPRYLITVTGKKLTVTCSQNMNHEYMSWYRQDPGLGLRQIYYSMNVEVTDKGDVPEGYKVSRKEKRNFPLILESPSPNQTSLYFCATRATGANEKLFFGSGTQLSVL.

V gene TRBV19 combines with J gene TRBJ2-6; D is unclear. CDR1 LNHDA and CDR2 SQIVND come from the germline V gene (reference sequence). V dropped 6 bases and J dropped 4 bases, with 10 bases sitting between them. The CDR3 totals 14 residues. CDR3 region: CASRKDDGANVLTF. In nucleotides, the CDR3 is TGTGCCAGTAGGAAGGACGACGGGGCCAACGTCCTGACTTTC. The full variable domain, in which reference TRBV19 and TRBJ2-6 provide the parts outside the CDR3, is DGGITQSPKYLFRKEGQNVTLSCEQNLNHDAMYWYRQDPGQGLRLIYYSQIVNDFQKGDIAEGYSVSREKKESFPLTVTSAQKNPTAFYLCASRKDDGANVLTFGAGSRLTVL.

The J gene is TRBJ2-2, the V gene TRBV27; 10 bases align to TRBD1. Germline trimming cut 3 bases from V and 5 bases from J; bases unmatched to any gene: 9. From germline, CDR1 is MNHEY and CDR2 SMNVEV (reference sequence). The CDR3 spans 17 residues. The CDR3 is CASSLFDRGQGTGELFF. In DNA, the CDR3 is TGTGCCAGCAGTTTGTTCGACAGGGGGCAAGGGACCGGGGAGCTGTTTTTT.

The chain is built from TRBV19 and TRBJ2-3; D might be TRBD2 (5 bases). CDR3 length equals 16 residues. CDR1 LNHDA and CDR2 SQIVND come from the germline V gene (reference sequence). The germline V and J ends were trimmed by 4 bases and 0 bases, with 14 bases remaining between them. Written as DNA, the CDR3 is TGTGCCAGTAGTAACTGGGGTGAGCGGAGCACAGATACGCAGTATTTT. Amino acid sequence: CASSNWGERSTDTQYF.

The chain links TRBV5-8 to TRBJ2-2, with 7 bases fitting TRBD1. CDR1 is SGHTS, CDR2 YDEGEE, per germline. Germline trimming cut 3 bases from V and 4 bases from J; bases unmatched to any gene: 9. The CDR3 contains 16 residues. CDR3 nucleotide sequence: TGTGCCAGCAGCTACTACAGGGGAGAGGGCACCGGGGAGCTGTTTTTT. Translating gives CASSYYRGEGTGELFF.

CDR3 DNA sequence: TGCGCCAGCAGCCAAGATGGCGGTGGGGGCTACGAGCAGTACTTC. This codes for CASSQDGGGGYEQYF. V and J are TRBV4-1 and TRBJ2-7; D possibly matches TRBD1 or TRBD2 (5 bases each). CDR3 length: 15 amino acids. The V end lost 0 bases, the J end lost 3 bases, and 12 bases lay between the germline ends. The germline V gene has CDR1 MGHRA and CDR2 YSYEKL.

This sequence joins TRBV19 and TRBJ2-5; TRBD1 aligns across 8 bases. The CDR3 contains 16 residues. Trimming cost V 3 bases and J 2 bases; bases outside gene matches: 8. The germline gives CDR1 LNHDA, CDR2 SQIVND (reference sequence). CDR3 coding DNA: TGTGCCAGTAGTATCCGGACAGGGTACTCGCAAGAGACCCAGTACTTC. Its protein product is CASSIRTGYSQETQYF.

V gene TRBV28 combines with J gene TRBJ1-5; D unclear. Per the germline V gene, CDR1 is MDHEN and CDR2 is SYDVKM. V lost 6 bases and J lost 3, with 21 bases in between. The CDR3 runs to 17 residues. In DNA form, the CDR3 reads TGTGCCAGCAGATCTTTGACAAGTCTTAATGCCAATCAGCCCCAGCATTTT. Amino acids: CASRSLTSLNANQPQHF.

This CDR3 reads CAWSVGRSYEQYF. Written as DNA, the CDR3 is TGTGCCTGGAGTGTAGGCAGATCCTACGAGCAGTACTTC. The chain couples TRBV30 to TRBJ2-7; D remains unclear. The length of the CDR3 is 13 residues. V lost 0 bases to trimming and J lost 1 base, with 7 bases between them. Per germline, CDR1 GTSNPN and CDR2 SVGIG (reference sequence).

This clone was detected only once. The chain joins TRBV6-5 to TRBJ1-4, with D maybe TRBD1 (6 bases). CDR3 length: 14 residues. The germline gives CDR1 MNHEY, CDR2 SVGAGI. V was trimmed by 0 bases and J by 10 bases, leaving 12 bases between them. CDR3 DNA: TGTGCCAGCAGTTACTCCCTACAGGGAGGAAAACTGTTTTTT. Its protein is CASSYSLQGGKLFF.

The gene calls are TRBV18 and TRBJ1-4; perhaps TRBD1 as D (5 bases). There are 15 residues in the CDR3. From germline, CDR1 is KGHSH and CDR2 LQKENI. V lost 2 bases, J lost 6 bases, and 13 bases lay in between. CDR3: CASSPSTTGHEKLFF. In nucleotides, the CDR3 is TGTGCCAGCTCACCATCGACTACGGGGCATGAAAAACTGTTTTTT.

V is TRBV29-1 and J is TRBJ2-3; 8 bases are a match to TRBD2. The CDR3 totals 14 residues. CDR1 and CDR2 from the germline V gene are SQVTM and ANQGSEA. J lost 3 bases, V lost 4 bases, and 6 bases had no gene match. The CDR3 reads CSVVPGLVTDTQYF. The CDR3 nucleotides read TGCAGCGTTGTCCCGGGACTAGTAACAGATACGCAGTATTTT.

The CDR3 DNA is TGTGCCAGCAGTGGGACAGCCGGAAAACTGTTTTTT. It translates to CASSGTAGKLFF. The rearrangement joins TRBV6-4 to TRBJ1-4, with TRBD1 as a possible D gene (6 bases). Germline V gene sequence: CDR1 MRHNA, CDR2 SNTAGT. The V and J ends lost 4 bases and 10 bases respectively, with 10 bases between them. This CDR3 spans 12 amino acids.

The chain uses TRBV7-3 and TRBJ2-2; D may be TRBD2 (6 bases). The germline V gene encodes CDR1 SGHTA and CDR2 FQGTGA. V was shortened by 5 bases and J by 7 bases, with 23 bases between the two germline ends. This CDR3 has 17 residues. As DNA, the CDR3 is TGTGCCAGCAGCGAGGGGTCGGGAACGGGAGTTCACGGGGAGCTGTTTTTT. Its translation is CASSEGSGTGVHGELFF. The full variable domain, completed using reference TRBV7-3 and TRBJ2-2, is GAGVSQTPSNKVTEKGKYVELRCDPISGHTALYWYRQSLGQGPEFLIYFQGTGAADDSGLPNDRFFAVRPEGSVSTLKIQRTERGDSAVYLCASSEGSGTGVHGELFFGEGSRLTVL.

The chain has TRBV27 and TRBJ1-2; D is unclear. V was cut by 4 bases and J by 8 bases, with 8 bases left in between. The germline V gene has CDR1 MNHEY and CDR2 SMNVEV (reference sequence). The CDR3 consists of 11 residues. CDR3 DNA: TGTGCCAGCAGTTCTGGGCGAGGCTACACCTTC. This sequence encodes CASSSGRGYTF.

The chain carries TRBV4-1 and TRBJ2-2; D is perhaps TRBD1 (5 bases). Deletions cut 0 bases from V and 2 bases from J, with 7 bases between. Looked up from germline, CDR1 is MGHRA and CDR2 is YSYEKL. CDR3 length: 15 amino acids. The CDR3 spells CASSQDRENTGELFF. The CDR3 region has the DNA TGCGCCAGCAGCCAAGACAGGGAAAACACCGGGGAGCTGTTTTTT.

This chain uses TRBV27 with TRBJ1-1; D unresolved. The CDR3 extends over 13 amino acids. Germline V gene lookup returns CDR1 MNHEY and CDR2 SMNVEV (reference sequence). The V and J ends lost 4 bases and 4 bases respectively, with 10 bases between them. The CDR3 here is CASSSPVGTEAFF. The CDR3 nucleotides are TGTGCCAGCAGTTCCCCCGTGGGCACTGAAGCTTTCTTT.

The V gene is TRBV5-6, the J gene TRBJ1-2, with D possibly TRBD1 on 5 matching bases. Germline CDR1 is SGHDT and CDR2 is YYEEEE. Trimming took off 0 bases at V and 7 bases at J, with 7 bases between the two ends. The CDR3 runs to 12 residues. The CDR3 sequence is CASSLGGFGYTF. CDR3 sequence (DNA): TGTGCCAGCAGCTTGGGGGGCTTTGGCTACACCTTC.

The rearrangement uses TRBV6-5 and TRBJ2-7; maybe TRBD2 (6 bases). The germline gives CDR1 MNHEY, CDR2 SVGAGI. This CDR3 spans 16 amino acids. The V and J ends lost 0 bases and 0 bases respectively, with 12 bases between them. In nucleotides, the CDR3 is TGTGCCAGCAGTTACTCCGGGGGAGCGGACTCCTACGAGCAGTACTTC. This encodes CASSYSGGADSYEQYF.

The rearrangement joins TRBV7-8 to TRBJ1-1, with unresolved D. The V end lost 3 bases, the J end lost 1 base, and 6 bases lay between the germline ends. Germline V CDR1 and CDR2: SGHVS, FQNEAQ. The CDR3 sequence is 13 residues long. The CDR3 loop is CASSFSGNTEAFF. The CDR3 DNA is TGTGCCAGCAGCTTCTCAGGGAACACTGAAGCTTTCTTT.

This chain joins TRBV6-5 and TRBJ2-7; 10 nucleotides agree with TRBD1. This CDR3 spans 16 amino acids. Losses at the gene ends were 2 bases for V and 2 bases for J; bases not matched to a gene: 6. CDR1 is MNHEY and CDR2 is SVGAGI in the germline V gene. CDR3 bases: TGTGCCAGCAGTTACAGGACGACAGGGGGCGCCTACGAGCAGTACTTC. It codes for CASSYRTTGGAYEQYF.

The chain employs TRBV5-1 and TRBJ2-5, with TRBD2 identical over 7 bases. J lost 3 bases, V lost 0 bases, and 2 bases had no gene match. The germline gives CDR1 SGHRS, CDR2 YFSETQ. This CDR3 region has 14 residues. This CDR3 is CASSLAREEETQYF. The DNA for the CDR3 is TGCGCCAGCAGCTTGGCACGGGAGGAAGAGACCCAGTACTTC.

This chain links TRBV5-4 with TRBJ2-2; D is undetermined. Trimming removed 3 bases from V and 5 bases from J, with 2 bases in between. The CDR3 runs to 11 residues. CDR1 is SGHNT and CDR2 is YYREEE in the germline V gene (reference sequence). The CDR3 bases are TGTGCCAGCAGCTCAACCGGGGAGCTGTTTTTT. Translation: CASSSTGELFF.